Each of the 10 T cell receptor beta chains below was sequenced from the same sample in a study of post-analysis software for immune sequencing data. General study points: With TRBV5-6, TRBV5-1 and TRBV20-1 included, 4 to 6 TRBV segments were more frequent in patients than in controls.

cDNA libraries for TCR beta contained unique molecular identifiers. TCRdb called the PCR reads again in MiXCR, with one record for every CDR3 protein. The sample contains 600,000 to 700,000 distinct CDR3 sequences, roughly three fifths of which appear only once. These receptors have no identified antigens. Input material: blood. The receptor source for this set is a girl aged 2-15 years with multiple sclerosis.

This clonotype has just a few counts. V is TRBV5-1 and J is TRBJ2-1; D not certain. CDR1 SGHRS and CDR2 YFSETQ come from the germline V gene. The CDR3 has 15 amino acids. V dropped 1 base and J dropped 0 bases, with 8 bases sitting between them. The CDR3 DNA reads as TGCGCCAGCAGCTTGACCCGTACCTCCTACAATGAGCAGTTCTTC. Protein product: CASSLTRTSYNEQFF.

The rearrangement joins TRBV27 to TRBJ2-3; D not resolved. From germline, CDR1 is MNHEY and CDR2 SMNVEV (reference sequence). V lost 3 bases and J 4 bases, leaving 8 bases between the germline ends. CDR3 length: 13 residues. DNA of the CDR3: TGTGCCAGCAGTTTTACTGCATCAGATACGCAGTATTTT. Encoded protein: CASSFTASDTQYF.

The V and J genes are TRBV7-9 and TRBJ2-1, with 9 bases that match TRBD1. V lost 5 bases, J lost 2 bases, and 13 bases stayed unmatched. Looked up from germline, CDR1 is SEHNR and CDR2 is FQNEAQ (reference sequence). The CDR3 loop spans 18 amino acids. CDR3 sequence reads: CASSPGVRRQGAYNEQFF. The DNA of the CDR3 is TGTGCCAGCAGCCCAGGGGTCCGACGACAGGGGGCCTACAATGAGCAGTTCTTC.

The genes are TRBV20-1 and TRBJ2-1; tentative D call: TRBD2 (6 bases). The germline V gene has CDR1 DFQATT and CDR2 SNEGSKA (reference sequence). V gave up 0 bases and J gave up 6 bases, with 18 bases separating them. The CDR3 totals 16 residues. The CDR3 sequence: CSARDGLGSHGNEQFF. CDR3 nucleotides: TGCAGTGCTAGAGATGGTCTCGGGAGTCATGGCAATGAGCAGTTCTTC.

The chain combines TRBV7-9 with TRBJ2-1; TRBD2 matches at 13 bases. CDR1 and CDR2 from the germline V gene are SEHNR and FQNEAQ (reference sequence). This CDR3 has 18 residues. V shed 3 bases and J 3 bases; nucleotides not matched to a gene: 8. CDR3 loop: CASSFPLRLAGGYNEQFF. In nucleotides, the CDR3 is TGTGCCAGCAGCTTCCCTCTACGACTAGCGGGGGGCTACAATGAGCAGTTCTTC.

V is TRBV29-1 and J is TRBJ2-3; 8 positions agree with TRBD2. This CDR3 contains 17 residues. The trim removed 3 bases at V and 4 bases at J, leaving 15 bases unmatched. Germline CDR1 and CDR2: SQVTM and ANQGSEA. CDR3 in DNA: TGCAGCGTTGAGACCCCCCTCCGCGCGGGAGGCGCAGATACGCAGTATTTT. The encoded protein is CSVETPLRAGGADTQYF.

This clonotype was seen once. The rearrangement uses TRBV6-6 and TRBJ2-6, with a tentative D call TRBD1 (5 bases). Per the germline V gene, CDR1 is MNHNY and CDR2 is SVGAGI (reference sequence). Trimming shortened V by 10 bases and J by 0 bases, and 7 bases separated the two germline ends. This CDR3 comprises 13 residues. CDR3 protein: CANRISGANVLTF. For the CDR3, the DNA is TGTGCCAACAGGATCTCTGGGGCCAACGTCCTGACTTTC.

This clonotype has more than one count but fewer than ten. The V gene is TRBV12-3 or TRBV12-4, the J gene TRBJ2-1, with 12 bases aligning to TRBD1. The V and J ends lost 0 bases and 10 bases, in that order; junction bases with no gene match: 1. This CDR3 spans 14 amino acids. In nucleotides, the CDR3 is TGTGCCAGCAGTTTAGCCGGGACAGGGGGCGAGCAGTTCTTC. Translated: CASSLAGTGGEQFF.

The chain links TRBV24-1 to TRBJ2-1; weak D call: TRBD2 (6 bases). The germline V gene has CDR1 KGHDR and CDR2 SFDVKD. V was clipped by 4 bases and J by 5 bases, with 11 bases between them. The CDR3 length is 14 residues. CDR3 amino acids: CATSDSPGDNEQFF. In nucleotides, the CDR3 is TGTGCCACCAGTGACTCCCCGGGGGACAATGAGCAGTTCTTC.

This clonotype was observed a single time. V gene TRBV5-1 combines with J gene TRBJ2-1, with D perhaps TRBD1 (6 bases). V lost 4 bases and J lost 6, with 20 bases in between. Germline V gene data show CDR1 as SGHRS and CDR2 as YFSETQ. The CDR3 sequence is 16 residues long. Here the CDR3 DNA reads TGCGCCAGCAGCCCAACGGCAGGGACATCCACCAATGAGCAGTTCTTC. Translated: CASSPTAGTSTNEQFF.